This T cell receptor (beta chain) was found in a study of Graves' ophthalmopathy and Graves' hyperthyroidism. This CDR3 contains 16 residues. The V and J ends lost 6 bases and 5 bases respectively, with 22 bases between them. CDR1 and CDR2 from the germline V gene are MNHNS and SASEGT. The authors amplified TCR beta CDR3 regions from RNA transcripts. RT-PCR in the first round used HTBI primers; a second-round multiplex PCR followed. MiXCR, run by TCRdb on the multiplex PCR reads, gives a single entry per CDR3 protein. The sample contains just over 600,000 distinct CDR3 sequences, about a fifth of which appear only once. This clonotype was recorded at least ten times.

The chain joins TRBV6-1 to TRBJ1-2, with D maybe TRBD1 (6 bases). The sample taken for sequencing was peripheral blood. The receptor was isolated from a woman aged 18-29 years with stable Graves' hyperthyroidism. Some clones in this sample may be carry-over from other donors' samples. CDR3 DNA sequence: TGTGCCAGCAGCCCTACCCGGACAGAACTAAGTTATGGCTACACCTTC. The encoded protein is CASSPTRTELSYGYTF.